This TCR beta chain derives from a study of T cells in Graves' hyperthyroidism and ophthalmopathy. Broader study findings: Ophthalmopathy stood apart from stable hyperthyroidism in a 13 V-J model.

Each diagnosis was grounded in clinical symptoms, serum thyroxine and TRAb, thyroid ultrasound, and orbital computed tomography. Amplification of TCR beta CDR3 regions was performed using RNA transcripts as template. TCR CDR3 regions were first amplified by RT-PCR with HTBI primers. MiXCR, run by TCRdb on the multiplex PCR reads, gives a single entry per CDR3 protein. Of approximately 210,000 distinct CDR3 sequences in the sample, 17% were seen once. V was cut by 4 bases and J by 2 bases, with 14 bases left in between. CDR3 length: 15 amino acids. CDR1 and CDR2 from the germline V gene are MNHNS and SASEGT. This clonotype was seen a handful of times. The antigen remains undetermined.

The source of this sequence is a man aged 50-60 years with Graves' hyperthyroidism. Material for sequencing was blood. The chain is built from TRBV6-1 and TRBJ1-1, with D hard to call. The CDR3 DNA reads TGTGCCAGCAGTGTCAGAACGGGTGTTAACACTGAAGCTTTCTTT. This codes for CASSVRTGVNTEAFF.